The clone carrying this T cell receptor beta chain was seen ten or more times. The antigen is not known. This CDR3 is 14 amino acids long. Germline V lookup: CDR1 LGHNA, CDR2 YNFKEQ. With 3 bases removed from V and 5 bases from J, the gap between germline ends came to 11 bases. Via MiXCR, TCRdb re-called the reads, giving one row per CDR3 protein. The sample lists about 7,500 distinct CDR3 sequences; 55% were seen once. The entry originates in a study of T cell repertoires in cytomegalovirus infection. Turning to the study itself: Indications came from public TCR beta signatures; they pointed to CMV infection and to a matching HLA type.

Findings of the study overall: The study identified carriers of CMV plus the relevant HLA from cumulative public TCR beta family frequency. The ex vivo response was dominated by HLA-C-restricted CMV-specific TCR beta clonotypes.

Sequencing input: PBMCs, sequenced either directly or after in vitro stimulation (not recorded which). The TCR was taken from a human donor in good health (CMV status not recorded). Some clones in this sample may be carry-over from other donors' samples. The rearrangement uses TRBV4-2 and TRBJ2-1; D tentatively reads TRBD1 or TRBD2 (5 bases each). The CDR3 DNA follows: TGTGCCAGCAGCCAGGGGACCTATCACAATGAGCAGTTCTTC. Protein: CASSQGTYHNEQFF.